The next 22 T cell receptor beta chains were all read from a single sample in a study of T cells after yellow fever vaccination. TCRdb re-derived calls from the 5' RACE reads in MiXCR, one entry per CDR3 protein. The sample holds 300,000 to 350,000 distinct CDR3 sequences, roughly 4.3% seen once. The sequencing used PBMCs, collected 15 days after the yellow fever booster vaccination. These receptors came from a man between 18 and 35 years old who received the YFV17D yellow fever vaccine.

The chain links TRBV7-2 to TRBJ1-1, with unresolved D. Deletions cut 2 bases from V and 2 bases from J, with 12 bases between. This CDR3 region has 15 residues. Germline CDR1 is SGHTA and CDR2 is FQGNSA. CDR3: CASSLHPSVNTEAFF. In DNA form, the CDR3 reads TGTGCCAGCAGCTTACACCCCTCCGTTAACACTGAAGCTTTCTTT.

This clonotype showed up just a few times. The J gene is TRBJ2-7, the V gene TRBV2; unclear D gene. CDR1 and CDR2 (germline): SNHLY, FYNNEI. The CDR3 is made up of 12 amino acids. Trimming left V 2 bases short and J 5 bases short, with 7 bases between. CDR3 sequence (DNA): TGTGCCAGCAGTGAAACCCAAGACGAGCAGTACGTC. As protein: CASSETQDEQYV.

This clonotype was observed many times. This chain uses TRBV29-1 with TRBJ2-3; 8 bases match TRBD2. Germline-derived CDR1 and CDR2 are SQVTM and ANQGSEA. V dropped 8 bases and J dropped 3; count of bases not matched to a gene: 13. The CDR3 runs 15 residues. CDR3 bases: TGCAGCCCAGTCCCAGCGGGAGCGGCAACAGATACGCAGTATTTT. It translates to CSPVPAGAATDTQYF.

In its sample, this clonotype was seen many times. The chain employs TRBV6-2 or TRBV6-3 and TRBJ2-7; the D is unclear. The CDR3 has 16 residues. Trimming cost V 0 bases and J 4 bases, with 16 bases left between them. The V gene's germline CDR1 is MNHEY and CDR2 SVGEGT. As DNA, the CDR3 is TGTGCCAGCAGTTACTCGATCCATCGGCGGACGTACGAGCAGTACGTC. This encodes CASSYSIHRRTYEQYV.

This clonotype was seen at least ten times. The gene calls are TRBV10-1 and TRBJ2-3, with D possibly matching TRBD2 (5 bases). Germline assignment: CDR1 WNHNN and CDR2 SYGVQD (reference sequence). The CDR3 has 13 residues. Trimming removed 5 bases from V and 3 bases from J, with 9 bases in between. CDR3 sequence reads: CASSPRATDTQYF. CDR3 nucleotides: TGCGCCAGCAGTCCGAGGGCAACAGATACGCAGTATTTT.

The V call is TRBV7-6, the J call TRBJ2-2; D is perhaps TRBD1 (6 bases). Germline V CDR1 and CDR2: SGHVS, FNYEAQ. V lost 5 bases, J lost 4 bases, and 14 bases lay in between. The CDR3 is 15 residues long. The chain's CDR3 is CASSKLTGATGELFF. CDR3 bases: TGTGCCAGCAGCAAACTGACAGGCGCCACCGGGGAGCTGTTTTTT.

This clonotype was picked up many times. The chain links TRBV20-1 to TRBJ1-2; TRBD1 might be the D (6 bases). This CDR3 is built from 12 residues. Looked up from germline, CDR1 is DFQATT and CDR2 is SNEGSKA (reference sequence). The CDR3 nucleotides are TGCAGGCCGGACGGGGGCAGGGATGGCTACACCTTC. Amino acid sequence: CRPDGGRDGYTF.

This clonotype was detected many times. The chain has TRBV7-2 and TRBJ2-4; D remains ambiguous. Germline loops: CDR1 SGHTA, CDR2 FQGNSA. The CDR3 covers 20 residues. V was pared by 5 bases and J by 1 base, with 27 bases between. The CDR3 DNA follows: TGTGCCAGCAGCCTACCTACACCGCAAGTACCCATATTGGCCAAAAACATTCAGTACTTC. Protein product: CASSLPTPQVPILAKNIQYF.

This clonotype was picked up many times. The V and J genes are TRBV7-2 and TRBJ1-5; D ambiguous. Germline V CDR1 and CDR2: SGHTA, FQGNSA. V was cut by 3 bases and J by 0 bases, with 3 bases left in between. The CDR3 runs 13 residues. The CDR3 reads CASSFNSNQPQHF. DNA of the CDR3: TGTGCCAGCAGCTTTAATAGCAATCAGCCCCAGCATTTT.

This clonotype occurred a few times. J is TRBJ1-4 and V is TRBV5-6, with D unresolved. The germline CDR1 and CDR2 sequences are SGHDT and YYEEEE. Trimming stripped 0 bases from V and 8 bases from J, with 8 bases between. The length of the CDR3 is 13 residues. The CDR3 spells CASSLGAEEKLFF. In DNA, the CDR3 is TGTGCCAGCAGCTTGGGGGCGGAAGAAAAACTGTTTTTT.

This clonotype was counted a few times. A junction boundary mismatches the germline segment, possibly from a read error. The chain uses TRBV5-1 and TRBJ2-3; 8 bases fit TRBD2. This CDR3 has 12 amino acids. Germline loops: CDR1 SGHRS, CDR2 YFSETQ. DNA of the CDR3: TGCGCCAGCAGCTTGGTCGGGGGGGGTGAAACCTTT. Protein sequence: CASSLVGGGETF.

This clonotype was seen ten or more times. The chain links TRBV14 to TRBJ2-7, with a possible D match to TRBD2 (5 bases). The ends were cut back, 0 bases at V and 2 bases at J, with 11 bases in the middle. The CDR3 consists of 15 residues. Germline CDR1 is SGHDN and CDR2 is FVKESK. This CDR3 is CASSQEIRGAYEQYV. CDR3 sequence (DNA): TGTGCCAGCAGCCAAGAGATTCGGGGTGCCTACGAGCAGTACGTC.

This clonotype was observed at least ten times. This chain uses TRBV10-3 with TRBJ1-5; 7 nucleotides match TRBD1. CDR3 size: 15 residues. The germline V gene has CDR1 ENHRY and CDR2 SYGVKD. Trimming cost V 3 bases and J 4 bases; bases outside gene matches: 6. Here the CDR3 DNA reads TGTGCCATCAGTGAACCCGGGACAGATAATCAGCCCCAGCATTTT. Amino acid sequence: CAISEPGTDNQPQHF.

This clonotype was observed a handful of times. The CDR3 sequence is CASRTSQSGPFGDTQYF. CDR3 sequence (DNA): TGTGCCAGCAGGACCTCCCAATCCGGGCCCTTTGGAGATACGCAGTATTTT. The chain carries TRBV28 and TRBJ2-3; D is ambiguous. This CDR3 is built from 17 residues. Between the trimmed V and J ends, which lost 6 bases and 5 bases, there was a span of 24 bases. Germline V gene data show CDR1 as MDHEN and CDR2 as SYDVKM.

This clonotype has ten or more counts. The chain is built from TRBV7-3 and TRBJ2-2, with TRBD1 as a possible D gene (6 bases). The CDR3 has 14 residues. Germline CDR1 is SGHTA and CDR2 is FQGTGA. V lost 4 bases and J 7 bases, leaving 13 bases between the germline ends. This chain's CDR3 is CASSWTDGVGELFF. CDR3 bases: TGTGCCAGCAGCTGGACAGATGGGGTCGGGGAGCTGTTTTTT.

This clonotype was recorded many times. The V gene is TRBV4-1, the J gene TRBJ2-7; 7 nucleotides align to TRBD1. Germline trimming cut 3 bases from V and 0 bases from J; bases unmatched to any gene: 8. The CDR3 consists of 16 residues. Germline CDR1 and CDR2: MGHRA and YSYEKL. Here the CDR3 reads CASSQDTGTASYEQYF. The CDR3 coding sequence is TGCGCCAGCAGCCAGGATACCGGGACAGCCTCCTACGAGCAGTACTTC.

This clonotype was seen repeatedly, ten times or more. The chain uses TRBV20-1 and TRBJ1-5; TRBD1 matches at 7 bases. CDR3 length: 15 amino acids. J was trimmed by 7 bases and V by 4 bases; bases with no gene match: 13. The germline V gene encodes CDR1 DFQATT and CDR2 SNEGSKA (reference sequence). CDR3: CSAKTLGTARQPQHF. CDR3 sequence (DNA): TGCAGTGCTAAGACACTCGGGACAGCCCGACAGCCCCAGCATTTT.

The chain carries TRBV4-2 and TRBJ1-1; D not resolved. CDR1 and CDR2 from the germline V gene are LGHNA and YNFKEQ. The CDR3 contains 12 residues. Trimming removed 0 bases from V and 11 bases from J, with 10 bases in between. The CDR3 spells CASSQEWETAFF. The CDR3 coding sequence is TGTGCCAGCAGCCAAGAATGGGAAACGGCTTTCTTT.

Ten or more counts support this clonotype. The chain recombines TRBV5-1 with TRBJ1-1; D gene ambiguous. In germline, CDR1 is SGHRS, CDR2 YFSETQ. The V gene lost 2 bases and the J gene lost 0 bases, with 11 bases spanning the gap. The length of the CDR3 is 15 residues. DNA of the CDR3: TGCGCCAGCAGCTTAGTTTGGCAAATGAACACTGAAGCTTTCTTT. Amino acids: CASSLVWQMNTEAFF.

A few counts support this clonotype. CDR3 in amino acids: CASSLSEEAFF. The CDR3 DNA follows: TGTGCCAGCAGCTTGTCCGAGGAAGCTTTCTTT. The chain is built from TRBV5-6 and TRBJ1-1; D remains ambiguous. Germline V CDR1 and CDR2: SGHDT, YYEEEE. V lost 1 base and J 8 bases, leaving 6 bases between the germline ends. The CDR3 has 11 amino acids.

This clonotype was picked up a small number of times. The chain couples TRBV2 to TRBJ2-3, with 9 bases lining up with TRBD2. V was clipped by 8 bases and J by 0 bases; unmatched bases: 12. The CDR3 has 17 amino acids. Germline V CDR1 and CDR2: SNHLY, FYNNEI. CDR3 sequence (DNA): TGTGCCAGCTGGGGACTAGCAAAAAATTTTAGCACAGATACGCAGTATTTT. Its protein product is CASWGLAKNFSTDTQYF.

J is TRBJ2-5 and V is TRBV2; D not resolved. The CDR3 has 14 residues. The V end lost 2 bases, the J end lost 3 bases, and 10 bases lay between the germline ends. The V gene's germline CDR1 is SNHLY and CDR2 FYNNEI. CDR3 residues: CASSEPSLKETQYF. CDR3 DNA: TGTGCCAGCAGTGAACCGAGTTTGAAAGAGACCCAGTACTTC.